These 28 T cell receptor beta chains were all obtained from the same sample, sequenced in a study of cytomegalovirus exposure and HLA in healthy donors. PCR used 60 Vbeta primers and 13 Jbeta primers. Repertoires were generated with immunoSEQ multiplex PCR, while TCRdb's copy carries only in-frame clones and drops some. The table records 140,000 or so clones, approximately 83% of them present only once. The sample consisted of PBMCs. These receptors were collected from a middle-aged woman in good health and CMV-seronegative.

The J gene is TRBJ1-4, the V gene TRBV6-5, with D possibly TRBD1 on 5 matching bases. The CDR3 has 15 residues. Germline V gene sequence: CDR1 MNHEY, CDR2 SVGAGI. The V end was cut by 4 bases, the J end by 4 bases, with 13 bases between. The CDR3 loop is CASSSSPGYNEKLFF. The CDR3, as DNA: TGTGCCAGCAGTTCCTCGCCAGGGTATAATGAAAAACTGTTTTTT.

The V and J genes are TRBV4-1 and TRBJ2-7; no definite D call. V lost 0 bases and J 3 bases, leaving 12 bases between the germline ends. Per germline, CDR1 MGHRA and CDR2 YSYEKL. This CDR3 is 15 amino acids long. The CDR3 sequence is CASSQEFRVYYEQYF. Here the CDR3 DNA reads TGCGCCAGCAGCCAAGAATTTCGGGTCTACTACGAGCAGTACTTC.

The V and J genes are TRBV6-1 and TRBJ1-2, with D possibly TRBD1 on 6 matching bases. The length of the CDR3 is 13 residues. V lost 7 bases and J lost 5, with 14 bases in between. Germline lookup yields CDR1 MNHNS and CDR2 SASEGT. DNA for the CDR3: TGTGCCAGCACCCTTGACAGGCTTTATGGCTACACCTTC. Its translation is CASTLDRLYGYTF.

The J gene is TRBJ1-4, the V gene TRBV19; D is possibly TRBD1 (5 bases). The CDR3 extends over 13 amino acids. Trimming left V 6 bases short and J 7 bases short, with 12 bases between. Germline CDR1 and CDR2: LNHDA and SQIVND (reference sequence). The CDR3 region is CASRTGYGEKLFF. The CDR3 DNA reads as TGTGCCAGTAGAACAGGCTATGGTGAAAAACTGTTTTTT.

This clone has only a few counts. The chain combines TRBV6-4 with TRBJ2-3, with 10 nucleotides matching TRBD1. Germline V gene lookup returns CDR1 MRHNA and CDR2 SNTAGT. The V gene end was trimmed by 7 bases and the J gene end by 0 bases; junction bases not matched to a gene: 13. The CDR3 has 18 amino acids. The CDR3 nucleotides read TGTGCCAGCACTGCCGGGACAGGGGACCCTTCTAGCACAGATACGCAGTATTTT. Encoded protein: CASTAGTGDPSSTDTQYF.

This clone was found a few times. The genes are TRBV7-9 and TRBJ2-7, with TRBD2 identical over 7 bases. The germline V gene encodes CDR1 SEHNR and CDR2 FQNEAQ (reference sequence). The V segment lost 0 bases and the J segment 6 bases; nucleotides outside the gene matches: 8. CDR3 length: 15 residues. Here the CDR3 reads CASSLALGGSPEQYF. CDR3 in DNA: TGTGCCAGCAGCTTAGCGCTGGGCGGGAGCCCCGAGCAGTACTTC.

The chain has TRBV6-5 and TRBJ2-1; 9 bases agree with TRBD1. Losses at the gene ends were 6 bases for V and 6 bases for J; bases not matched to a gene: 6. Germline V gene data show CDR1 as MNHEY and CDR2 as SVGAGI. This CDR3 region has 14 residues. As DNA, the CDR3 is TGTGCCAGCAGCCCCGGGACAGGGTCCAATGAGCAGTTCTTC. Translating gives CASSPGTGSNEQFF.

The V gene is TRBV9, the J gene TRBJ1-5, with D maybe TRBD1 (5 bases). The germline CDR1 and CDR2 sequences are SGDLS and YYNGEE. Trimming took off 8 bases at V and 0 bases at J, with 12 bases between the two ends. The CDR3 is 14 amino acids. CDR3 sequence reads: CASSGGDSNQPQHF. The DNA for the CDR3 is TGTGCCAGTTCGGGGGGGGATAGCAATCAGCCCCAGCATTTT.

This clone was counted a single time. This chain connects TRBV5-1 to TRBJ2-3, with D hard to call. The germline CDR1 and CDR2 sequences are SGHRS and YFSETQ. Trimming took off 4 bases at V and 4 bases at J, with 7 bases between the two ends. This CDR3 contains 12 residues. The CDR3 sequence: CASSLQSDTQYF. The CDR3 DNA sequence: TGCGCCAGCAGCCTACAGTCAGATACGCAGTATTTT.

This chain connects TRBV11-2 to TRBJ2-7, with TRBD1 matching 8 bases. With V trimmed by 2 bases and J by 3 bases, 6 bases remained unmatched. The CDR3 is 15 amino acids. From germline, CDR1 is SGHAT and CDR2 FQNNGV. In DNA form, the CDR3 reads TGTGCCAGCAGCTTACTGACAGGGGCAGTCTACGAGCAGTACTTC. Translated, it gives CASSLLTGAVYEQYF. Full variable domain (outside the CDR3, taken from reference TRBV11-2 and TRBJ2-7): EAGVAQSPRYKIIEKRQSVAFWCNPISGHATLYWYQQILGQGPKLLIQFQNNGVVDDSQLPKDRFSAERLKGVDSTLKIQPAKLEDSAVYLCASSLLTGAVYEQYFGPGTRLTVT.

The rearrangement links TRBV2 to TRBJ2-5; no firm D call. The V gene lost 7 bases and the J gene lost 0 bases, with 9 bases spanning the gap. Germline CDR1 and CDR2: SNHLY and FYNNEI. The CDR3 length is 13 residues. CDR3 region: CASMGVYQETQYF. The CDR3 DNA is TGTGCCAGCATGGGCGTGTACCAAGAGACCCAGTACTTC.

The rearrangement links TRBV5-6 to TRBJ1-4; tentative D call: TRBD1 (5 bases). The CDR3 runs to 15 residues. CDR1 is SGHDT, CDR2 YYEEEE, per germline. V shed 4 bases and J shed 8 bases, with 18 bases lying between them. The CDR3 DNA is TGTGCCAGCAGCCCCCTCGGGACTACGGGGGAAAAACTGTTTTTT. Translating gives CASSPLGTTGEKLFF.

This chain links TRBV5-4 with TRBJ2-3, with 14 nucleotides matching TRBD2. The CDR3 is 18 amino acids. Unmatched junction bases numbered 10, after V lost 4 bases and J lost 3 bases. Germline loops: CDR1 SGHNT, CDR2 YYREEE (reference sequence). The CDR3 loop is CASSTGTSGRFGTDTQYF. The CDR3 region has the DNA TGTGCCAGCAGCACCGGGACTAGCGGGAGATTTGGGACAGATACGCAGTATTTT.

The V and J genes are TRBV27 and TRBJ1-1; D is perhaps TRBD1 (6 bases). Germline values: CDR1 MNHEY, CDR2 SMNVEV (reference sequence). The V end lost 5 bases, the J end lost 0 bases, and 10 bases lay between the germline ends. The CDR3 totals 14 residues. CDR3 coding DNA: TGTGCCAGCAGTGACCAGGGGATGAACACTGAAGCTTTCTTT. Amino acids: CASSDQGMNTEAFF.

The table lists this clone with a few counts. This rearrangement joins TRBV4-2 to TRBJ2-1; TRBD2 aligns across 14 bases. V lost 4 bases and J lost 8; bases outside the gene matches: 13. Germline V lookup: CDR1 LGHNA, CDR2 YNFKEQ. The CDR3 contains 18 residues. The CDR3 sequence: CASSPGRETSGGVDEQFF. The CDR3 bases are TGTGCCAGCAGCCCCGGCAGGGAGACTAGCGGGGGGGTGGATGAGCAGTTCTTC.

This chain uses TRBV5-4 with TRBJ2-7; 8 bases agree with TRBD2. This CDR3 has 15 amino acids. Looked up from germline, CDR1 is SGHNT and CDR2 is YYREEE (reference sequence). Trimming at V came to 4 bases and at J to 0 bases, leaving 6 bases not matched to a gene. The CDR3 sequence is CASSVAGRISYEQYF. CDR3 nucleotide sequence: TGTGCCAGCAGCGTAGCGGGGCGCATCTCCTACGAGCAGTACTTC. Based on the CDR3 plus reference TRBV5-4 and TRBJ2-7, the full variable domain is ETGVTQSPTHLIKTRGQQVTLRCSSQSGHNTVSWYQQALGQGPQFIFQYYREEENGRGNFPPRFSGLQFPNYSSELNVNALELDDSALYLCASSVAGRISYEQYFGPGTRLTVT.

The chain joins TRBV5-1 to TRBJ2-3, with TRBD1 identical over 9 bases. CDR1 and CDR2 from the germline V gene are SGHRS and YFSETQ. This CDR3 spans 15 amino acids. The J segment lost 6 bases and the V segment lost 4 bases, leaving 9 bases of the junction unmatched. The CDR3 is CASSLQGALGDTQYF. CDR3 bases: TGCGCCAGCAGCCTACAGGGGGCCTTGGGCGATACGCAGTATTTT.

The gene calls are TRBV11-2 and TRBJ2-7; 9 bases align to TRBD2. Germline V CDR1 and CDR2: SGHAT, FQNNGV. This CDR3 is 15 amino acids long. The J segment lost 5 bases and the V segment lost 5 bases, leaving 10 bases of the junction unmatched. The CDR3 region has the DNA TGTGCCAGCAGCCATAGGGCTAGCGGGATAGACGAGCAGTACTTC. This encodes CASSHRASGIDEQYF.

The rearrangement uses TRBV28 and TRBJ1-5, with a possible D match to TRBD1 (6 bases). CDR1 MDHEN and CDR2 SYDVKM come from the germline V gene. The CDR3 has 12 residues. CDR3 nucleotides: TGTAATACAGGGACCGCAGGCCAGCCCCAGCATTTT. It codes for CNTGTAGQPQHF.

The chain carries TRBV7-8 and TRBJ2-3; 9 nucleotides align to TRBD1. With 6 bases clipped from V and 4 bases from J, the junction kept 8 bases outside the gene matches. CDR3 length: 15 amino acids. CDR1 and CDR2 (germline): SGHVS, FQNEAQ. The CDR3 sequence is CASRPPGTGSDTQYF. The DNA of the CDR3 is TGTGCCAGCAGACCCCCCGGGACAGGGTCAGATACGCAGTATTTT.

The chain combines TRBV4-2 with TRBJ2-1; 12 bases fit TRBD2. CDR1 and CDR2 (germline): LGHNA, YNFKEQ. The CDR3 has 16 amino acids. J lost 8 bases, V lost 1 base, and 6 bases had no gene match. The CDR3 DNA reads as TGTGCCAGCAGCCAAGGACTAGCGGGAGAGTGGGATGAGCAGTTCTTC. It specifies CASSQGLAGEWDEQFF.

This clone has only one observation. V gene TRBV6-1 combines with J gene TRBJ2-5, with 9 bases fitting TRBD1. The J call may be incorrect, as the DNA end agrees better with TRBJ2-7. The CDR3 has 15 amino acids. The germline gives CDR1 MNHNS, CDR2 SASEGT. In DNA form, the CDR3 reads TGTGCCACAAAGGGGTTGGGGACAGGGAGGTCCGAGCAGTACTTC. Protein sequence: CATKGLGTGRSEQYF.

The chain has TRBV7-9 and TRBJ2-1; TRBD2 matches at 7 bases. The junction had 8 bases not matched to a gene; V was cut back by 5 bases and J by 4 bases. The CDR3 has 15 residues. The V gene's germline CDR1 is SEHNR and CDR2 FQNEAQ (reference sequence). This chain's CDR3 is CASSPAGTPYNEQFF. The CDR3 nucleotides are TGTGCCAGCAGCCCAGCGGGAACGCCGTACAATGAGCAGTTCTTC.

The V call is TRBV10-3, the J call TRBJ2-3; TRBD2 agrees at 7 bases. From germline, CDR1 is ENHRY and CDR2 SYGVKD. The CDR3 covers 15 residues. J gave up 0 bases and V 6 bases, and 6 bases lay outside the gene matches. Written as DNA, the CDR3 is TGTGCCATCAGGGGGAGGGAGGCTAGCACAGATACGCAGTATTTT. Its protein product is CAIRGREASTDTQYF.

For the CDR3, the DNA is TGCGCCAGCAGCTTGGAACAGCCATACACCGGGGAGCTGTTTTTT. Amino acids: CASSLEQPYTGELFF. J is TRBJ2-2 and V is TRBV5-1; the D is unclear. The length of the CDR3 is 15 residues. The germline gives CDR1 SGHRS, CDR2 YFSETQ. Trimming left V 0 bases short and J 3 bases short, with 9 bases between. Together with reference TRBV5-1 and TRBJ2-2, the CDR3 gives the full variable domain: KAGVTQTPRYLIKTRGQQVTLSCSPISGHRSVSWYQQTPGQGLQFLFEYFSETQRNKGNFPGRFSGRQFSNSRSEMNVSTLELGDSALYLCASSLEQPYTGELFFGEGSRLTVL.

The J gene is TRBJ1-1, the V gene TRBV5-8, with 9 nucleotides matching TRBD1. The CDR3 is 14 amino acids. The J segment lost 4 bases and the V segment lost 0 bases, leaving 1 base of the junction unmatched. Germline CDR1 SGHTS, CDR2 YDEGEE. The CDR3 here is CASSLGTGATEAFF. The CDR3 DNA is TGTGCCAGCAGCTTGGGGACAGGGGCCACTGAAGCTTTCTTT.

The gene calls are TRBV6-5 and TRBJ1-3; D gene ambiguous. This CDR3 has 15 amino acids. CDR1 MNHEY and CDR2 SVGAGI come from the germline V gene. V lost 6 bases and J 2 bases, leaving 14 bases between the germline ends. Here the CDR3 reads CASSPVYGAGNTIYF. CDR3 in DNA: TGTGCCAGCAGCCCTGTGTACGGGGCTGGAAACACCATATATTTT.

Comment on this clone: The limits of the CDR3 on the DNA are not certain, so only TCRdb's listed CDR3 is given. This chain links TRBV15 with TRBJ2-1; the tabulated D call, TRBD2, remains unverified against the DNA. Germline V gives CDR1 LNHNV, CDR2 YYDKDF (reference sequence). The CDR3 adds up to 16 amino acids, both ends counted. The CDR3 sequence is CATSRDLVAGGASTVF.